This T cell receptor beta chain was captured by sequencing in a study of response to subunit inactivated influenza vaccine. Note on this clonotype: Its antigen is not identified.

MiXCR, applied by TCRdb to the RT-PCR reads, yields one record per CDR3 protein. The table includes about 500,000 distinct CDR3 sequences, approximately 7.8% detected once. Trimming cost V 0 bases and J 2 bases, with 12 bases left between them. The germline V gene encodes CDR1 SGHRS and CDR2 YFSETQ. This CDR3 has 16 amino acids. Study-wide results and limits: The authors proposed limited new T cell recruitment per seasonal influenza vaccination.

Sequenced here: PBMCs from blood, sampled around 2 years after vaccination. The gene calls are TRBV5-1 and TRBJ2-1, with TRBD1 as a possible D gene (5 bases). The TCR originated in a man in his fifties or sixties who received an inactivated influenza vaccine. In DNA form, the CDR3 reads TGCGCCAGCAGCTTGGACGGCAGGGCCGCCTACAATGAGCAGTTCTTC. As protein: CASSLDGRAAYNEQFF.